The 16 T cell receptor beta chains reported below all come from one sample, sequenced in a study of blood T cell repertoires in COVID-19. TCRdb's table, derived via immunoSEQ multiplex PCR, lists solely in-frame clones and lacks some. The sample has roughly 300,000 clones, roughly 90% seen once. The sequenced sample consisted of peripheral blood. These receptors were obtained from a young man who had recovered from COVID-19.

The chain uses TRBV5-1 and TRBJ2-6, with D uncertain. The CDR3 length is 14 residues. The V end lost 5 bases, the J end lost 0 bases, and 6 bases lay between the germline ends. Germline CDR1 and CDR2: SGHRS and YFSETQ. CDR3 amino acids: CASRASSGANVLTF. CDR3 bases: TGCGCCAGCAGGGCCTCCTCTGGGGCCAACGTCCTGACTTTC.

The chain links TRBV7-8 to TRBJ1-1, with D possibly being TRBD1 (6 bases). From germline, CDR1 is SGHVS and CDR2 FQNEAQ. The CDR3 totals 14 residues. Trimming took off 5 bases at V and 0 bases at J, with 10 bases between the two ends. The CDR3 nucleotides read TGTGCCAGCAGCGAGGGACACTTGAACACTGAAGCTTTCTTT. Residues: CASSEGHLNTEAFF.

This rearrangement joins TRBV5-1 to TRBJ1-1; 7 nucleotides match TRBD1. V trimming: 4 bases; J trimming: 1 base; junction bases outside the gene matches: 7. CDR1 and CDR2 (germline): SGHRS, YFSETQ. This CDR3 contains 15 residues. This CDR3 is CASSPGQPSNTEAFF. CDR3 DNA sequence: TGCGCCAGCAGCCCGGGACAGCCCTCGAACACTGAAGCTTTCTTT.

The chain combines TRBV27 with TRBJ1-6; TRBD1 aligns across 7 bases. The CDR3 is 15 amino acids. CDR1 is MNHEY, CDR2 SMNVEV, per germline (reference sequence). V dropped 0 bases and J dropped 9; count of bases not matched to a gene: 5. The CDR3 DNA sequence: TGTGCCAGCAGTTTATCTTTACAGGGGATTTCACCCCTCCACTTT. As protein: CASSLSLQGISPLHF.

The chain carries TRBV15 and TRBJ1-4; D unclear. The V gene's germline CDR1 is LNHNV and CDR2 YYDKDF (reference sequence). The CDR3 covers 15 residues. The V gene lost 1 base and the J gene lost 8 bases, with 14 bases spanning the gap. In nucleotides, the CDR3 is TGTGCCACCAGCAGAGGCGGGGTGTCGGTGGAAAAACTGTTTTTT. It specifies CATSRGGVSVEKLFF.

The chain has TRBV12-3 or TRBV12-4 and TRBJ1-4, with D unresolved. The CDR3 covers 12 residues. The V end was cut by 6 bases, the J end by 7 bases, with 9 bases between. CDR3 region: CASRLNLEKLFF. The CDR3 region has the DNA TGTGCCAGCAGACTTAACCTTGAAAAACTGTTTTTT.

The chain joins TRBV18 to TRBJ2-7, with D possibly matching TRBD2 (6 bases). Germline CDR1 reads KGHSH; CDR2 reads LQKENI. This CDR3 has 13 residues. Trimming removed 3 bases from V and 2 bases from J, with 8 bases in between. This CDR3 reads CASSPGTPYEQYF. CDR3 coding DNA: TGTGCCAGCTCACCCGGGACTCCCTACGAGCAGTACTTC.

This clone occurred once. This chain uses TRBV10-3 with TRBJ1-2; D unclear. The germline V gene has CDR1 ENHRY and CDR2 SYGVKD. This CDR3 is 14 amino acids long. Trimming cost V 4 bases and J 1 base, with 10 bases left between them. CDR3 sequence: CAISAGTINYGYTF. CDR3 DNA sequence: TGTGCCATCAGTGCTGGCACTATTAACTATGGCTACACCTTC.

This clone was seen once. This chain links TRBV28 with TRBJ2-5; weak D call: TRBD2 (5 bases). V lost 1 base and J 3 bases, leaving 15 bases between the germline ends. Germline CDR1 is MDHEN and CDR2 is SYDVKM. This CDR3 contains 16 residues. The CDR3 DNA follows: TGTGCCAGCAGTTTATCGAGGGTTGAGCTCAAAGAGACCCAGTACTTC. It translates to CASSLSRVELKETQYF.

The CDR3 loop reads CASSPEVGTEAFF. In DNA, the CDR3 is TGTGCCAGCAGCCCTGAGGTCGGCACTGAAGCTTTCTTT. The chain couples TRBV9 to TRBJ1-1, with D unresolved. CDR1 is SGDLS and CDR2 is YYNGEE in the germline V gene. Deletions cut 4 bases from V and 4 bases from J, with 11 bases between. The CDR3 totals 13 residues.

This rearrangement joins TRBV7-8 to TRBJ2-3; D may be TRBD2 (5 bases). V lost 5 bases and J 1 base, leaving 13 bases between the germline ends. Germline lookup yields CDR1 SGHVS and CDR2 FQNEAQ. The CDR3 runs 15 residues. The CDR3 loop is CASSRGRAGTDTQYF. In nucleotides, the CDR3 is TGTGCCAGCAGCCGAGGCCGAGCGGGCACAGATACGCAGTATTTT.

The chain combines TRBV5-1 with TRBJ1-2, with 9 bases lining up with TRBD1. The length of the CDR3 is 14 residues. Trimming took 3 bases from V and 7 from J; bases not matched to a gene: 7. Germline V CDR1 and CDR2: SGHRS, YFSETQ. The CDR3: CASSYGQGSGGYTF. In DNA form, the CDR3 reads TGCGCCAGCAGCTACGGACAGGGGTCGGGTGGCTACACCTTC.

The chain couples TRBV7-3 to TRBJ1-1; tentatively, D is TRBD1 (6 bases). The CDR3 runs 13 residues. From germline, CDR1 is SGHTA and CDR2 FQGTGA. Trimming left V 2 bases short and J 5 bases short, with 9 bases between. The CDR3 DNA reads TGTGCCAGCAGCTTATCAGGGGTGACTGAAGCTTTCTTT. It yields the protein CASSLSGVTEAFF.

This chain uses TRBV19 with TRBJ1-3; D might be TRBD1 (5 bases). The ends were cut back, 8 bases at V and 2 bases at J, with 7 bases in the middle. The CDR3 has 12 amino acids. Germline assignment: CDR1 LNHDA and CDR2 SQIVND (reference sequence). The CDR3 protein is CASGGAGNTIYF. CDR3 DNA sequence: TGTGCCAGTGGGGGGGCTGGAAACACCATATATTTT.

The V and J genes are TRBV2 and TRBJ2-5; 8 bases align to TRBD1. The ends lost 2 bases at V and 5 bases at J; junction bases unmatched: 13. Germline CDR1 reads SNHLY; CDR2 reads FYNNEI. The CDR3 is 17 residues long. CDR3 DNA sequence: TGTGCCAGCAGTGAATTTCGAGATACCGGGACAGGCGAGACCCAGTACTTC. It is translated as CASSEFRDTGTGETQYF.

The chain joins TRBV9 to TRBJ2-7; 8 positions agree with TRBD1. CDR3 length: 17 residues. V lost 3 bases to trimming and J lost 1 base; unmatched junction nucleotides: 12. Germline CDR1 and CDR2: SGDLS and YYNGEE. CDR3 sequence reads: CASSAAAGQGSSYEQYF. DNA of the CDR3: TGTGCCAGCAGCGCTGCCGCAGGACAGGGATCATCCTACGAGCAGTACTTC.